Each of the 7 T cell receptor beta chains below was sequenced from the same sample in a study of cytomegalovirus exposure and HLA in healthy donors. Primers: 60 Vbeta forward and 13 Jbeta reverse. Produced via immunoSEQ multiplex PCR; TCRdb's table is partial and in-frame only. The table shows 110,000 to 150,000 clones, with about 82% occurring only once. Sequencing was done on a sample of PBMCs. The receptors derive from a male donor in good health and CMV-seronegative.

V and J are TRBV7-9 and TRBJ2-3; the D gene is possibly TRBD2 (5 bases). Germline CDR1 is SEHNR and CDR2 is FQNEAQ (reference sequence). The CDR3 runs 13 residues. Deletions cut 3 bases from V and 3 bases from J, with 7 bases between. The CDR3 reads CASSFRGTDTQYF. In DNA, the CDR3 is TGTGCCAGCAGCTTCCGAGGGACAGATACGCAGTATTTT. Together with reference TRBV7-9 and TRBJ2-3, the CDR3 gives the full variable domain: DTGVSQNPRHKITKRGQNVTFRCDPISEHNRLYWYRQTLGQGPEFLTYFQNEAQLEKSRLLSDRFSAERPKGSFSTLEIQRTEQGDSAMYLCASSFRGTDTQYFGPGTRLTVL.

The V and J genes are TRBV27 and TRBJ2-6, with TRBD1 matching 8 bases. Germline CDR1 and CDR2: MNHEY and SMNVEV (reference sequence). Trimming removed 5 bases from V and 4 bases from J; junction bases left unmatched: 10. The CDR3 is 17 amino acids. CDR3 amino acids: CASSKGQGAPGANVLTF. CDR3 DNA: TGTGCCAGCAGTAAAGGACAGGGAGCTCCCGGGGCCAACGTCCTGACTTTC.

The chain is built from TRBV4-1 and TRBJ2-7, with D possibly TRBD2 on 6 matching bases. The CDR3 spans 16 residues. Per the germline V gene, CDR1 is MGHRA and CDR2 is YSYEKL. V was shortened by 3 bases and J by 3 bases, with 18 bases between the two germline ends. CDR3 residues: CASSQVPGVALYEQYF. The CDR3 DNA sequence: TGCGCCAGCAGCCAGGTACCGGGGGTGGCCCTCTACGAGCAGTACTTC.

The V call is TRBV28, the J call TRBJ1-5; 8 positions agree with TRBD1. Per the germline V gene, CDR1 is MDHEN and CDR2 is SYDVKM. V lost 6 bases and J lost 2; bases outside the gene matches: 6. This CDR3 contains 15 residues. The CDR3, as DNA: TGTGCCAGCAGCAAGGGACAGGTTGGCAATCAGCCCCAGCATTTT. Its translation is CASSKGQVGNQPQHF.

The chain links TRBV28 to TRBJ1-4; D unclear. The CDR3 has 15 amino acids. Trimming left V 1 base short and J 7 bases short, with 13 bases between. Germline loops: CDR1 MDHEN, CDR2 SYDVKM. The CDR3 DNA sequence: TGTGCCAGCAGTTTATTAACCGGAGACGGTGAAAAACTGTTTTTT. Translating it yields CASSLLTGDGEKLFF.

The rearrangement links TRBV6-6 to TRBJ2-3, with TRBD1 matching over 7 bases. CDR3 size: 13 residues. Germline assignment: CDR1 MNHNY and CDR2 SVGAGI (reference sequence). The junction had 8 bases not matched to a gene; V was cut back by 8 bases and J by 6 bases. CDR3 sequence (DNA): TGTGCCAGCGGTCTGAGGGGGCAGGATACGCAGTATTTT. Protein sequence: CASGLRGQDTQYF.

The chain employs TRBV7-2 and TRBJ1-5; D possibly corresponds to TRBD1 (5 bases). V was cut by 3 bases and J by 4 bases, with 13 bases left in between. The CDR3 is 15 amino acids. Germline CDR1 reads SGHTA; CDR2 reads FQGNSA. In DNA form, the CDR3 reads TGTGCCAGCAGCTTTAGTGGGGCAAGTAATCAGCCCCAGCATTTT. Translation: CASSFSGASNQPQHF.